This T cell receptor (beta chain) was retrieved from a study of shared clonotypes between healthy human individuals. Notes on the study in general: Generation probability values for non-shared clonotypes were lower than those for clonotypes shared by all four donors.

Note on this clone: Antigen: not known.

Assay used: immunoSEQ multiplex PCR; TCRdb lists only in-frame clones, some missing. The sample has 650,000 to 750,000 clones; around 72% are singletons. The TCR originated in a woman aged 25 to 39 in good health. The specimen was memory CD4+ T cells sorted from blood. Subset meaning: CD45RA-negative fraction.

In DNA, the CDR3 is TGCGCCAGCAGCGTGGGTGCTAGCGGTAGCACAGATACGCAGTATTTT. Translation: CASSVGASGSTDTQYF. The genes are TRBV4-1 and TRBJ2-3; 7 nucleotides align to TRBD2. In germline, CDR1 is MGHRA, CDR2 YSYEKL. CDR3 size: 16 residues. V gave up 5 bases and J gave up 0 bases; unmatched junction bases: 8.